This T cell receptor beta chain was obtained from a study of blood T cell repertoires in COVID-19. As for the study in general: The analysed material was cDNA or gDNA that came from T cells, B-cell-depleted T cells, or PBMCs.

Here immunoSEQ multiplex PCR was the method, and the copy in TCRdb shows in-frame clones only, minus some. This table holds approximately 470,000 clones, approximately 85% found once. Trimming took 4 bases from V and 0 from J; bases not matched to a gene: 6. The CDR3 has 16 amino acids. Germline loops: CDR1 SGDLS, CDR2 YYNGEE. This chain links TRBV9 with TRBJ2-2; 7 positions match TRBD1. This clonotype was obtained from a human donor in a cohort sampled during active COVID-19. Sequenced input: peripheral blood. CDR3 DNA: TGTGCCAGCAGCTTCGGGACAGATTCGAACACCGGGGAGCTGTTTTTT. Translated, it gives CASSFGTDSNTGELFF.